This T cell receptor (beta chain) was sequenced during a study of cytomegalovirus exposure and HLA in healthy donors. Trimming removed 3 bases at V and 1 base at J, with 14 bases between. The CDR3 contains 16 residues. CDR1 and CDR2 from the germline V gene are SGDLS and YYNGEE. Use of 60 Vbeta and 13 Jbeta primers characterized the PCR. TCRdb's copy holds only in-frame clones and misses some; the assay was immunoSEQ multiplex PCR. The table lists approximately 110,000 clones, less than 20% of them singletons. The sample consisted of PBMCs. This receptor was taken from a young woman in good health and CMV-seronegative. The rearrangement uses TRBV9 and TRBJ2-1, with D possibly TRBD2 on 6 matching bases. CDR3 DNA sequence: TGTGCCAGCAGCGCCCCTGCGGGGCAATCCTACAATGAGCAGTTCTTC. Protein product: CASSAPAGQSYNEQFF.